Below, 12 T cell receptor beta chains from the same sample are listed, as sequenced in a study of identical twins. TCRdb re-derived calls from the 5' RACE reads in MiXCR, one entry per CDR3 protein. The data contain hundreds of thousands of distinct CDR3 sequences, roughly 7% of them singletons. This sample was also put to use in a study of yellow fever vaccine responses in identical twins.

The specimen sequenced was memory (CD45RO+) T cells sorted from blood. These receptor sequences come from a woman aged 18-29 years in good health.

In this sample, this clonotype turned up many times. Here the CDR3 DNA reads TGTGCCAGCAGGCGTATGTCGGTGATTTCTTTCTTT. Translated, it gives CASRRMSVISFF. The chain is built from TRBV12-3 or TRBV12-4 and TRBJ1-1; D is unresolved. This CDR3 comprises 12 residues. The V end lost 6 bases, the J end lost 12 bases, and 17 bases lay between the germline ends.

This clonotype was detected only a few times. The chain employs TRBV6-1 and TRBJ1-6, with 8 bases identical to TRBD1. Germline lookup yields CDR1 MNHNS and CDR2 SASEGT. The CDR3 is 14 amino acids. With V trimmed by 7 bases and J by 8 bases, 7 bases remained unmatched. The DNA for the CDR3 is TGTGCCAGCACTAAGCAGGGGGCTGATTCACCCCTCCACTTT. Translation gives CASTKQGADSPLHF.

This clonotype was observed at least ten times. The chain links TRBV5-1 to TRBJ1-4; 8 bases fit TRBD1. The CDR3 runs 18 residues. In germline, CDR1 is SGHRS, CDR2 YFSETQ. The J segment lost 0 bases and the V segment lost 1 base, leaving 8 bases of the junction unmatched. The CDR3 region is CASSLRGQGLATNEKLFF. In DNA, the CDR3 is TGCGCCAGCAGCTTGAGAGGACAGGGACTTGCAACTAATGAAAAACTGTTTTTT.

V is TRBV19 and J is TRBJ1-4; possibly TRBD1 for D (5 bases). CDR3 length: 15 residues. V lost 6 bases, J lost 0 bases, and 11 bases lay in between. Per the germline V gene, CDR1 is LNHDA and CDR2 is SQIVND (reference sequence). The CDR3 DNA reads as TGTGCCAGTAGCCGAGGGGATGCAACTAATGAAAAACTGTTTTTT. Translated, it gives CASSRGDATNEKLFF.

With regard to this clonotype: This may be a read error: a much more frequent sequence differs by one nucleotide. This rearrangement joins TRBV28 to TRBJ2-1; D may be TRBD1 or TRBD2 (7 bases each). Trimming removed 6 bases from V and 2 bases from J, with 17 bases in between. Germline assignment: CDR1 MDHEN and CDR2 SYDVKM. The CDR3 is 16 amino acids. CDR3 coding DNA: TGTGCCAGCAGCACCAGGGGGGGTCACCCCTACAATGAGCAGTTCTTC. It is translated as CASSTRGGHPYNEQFF. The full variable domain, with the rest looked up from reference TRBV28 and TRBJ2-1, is DVKVTQSSRYLVKRTGEKVFLECVQDMDHENMFWYRQDPGLGLRLIYFSYDVKMKEKGDIPEGYSVSREKKERFSLILESASTNQTSMYLCASSTRGGHPYNEQFFGPGTRLTVL.

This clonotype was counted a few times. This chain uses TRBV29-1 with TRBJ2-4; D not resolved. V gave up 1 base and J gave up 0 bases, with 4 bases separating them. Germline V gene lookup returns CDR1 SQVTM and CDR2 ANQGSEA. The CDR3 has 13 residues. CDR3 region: CSVEGEAKNIQYF. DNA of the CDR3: TGCAGCGTTGAAGGGGAAGCCAAAAACATTCAGTACTTC. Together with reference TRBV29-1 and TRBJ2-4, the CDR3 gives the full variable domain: SAVISQKPSRDICQRGTSLTIQCQVDSQVTMMFWYRQQPGQSLTLIATANQGSEATYESGFVIDKFPISRPNLTFSTLTVSNMSPEDSSIYLCSVEGEAKNIQYFGAGTRLSVL.

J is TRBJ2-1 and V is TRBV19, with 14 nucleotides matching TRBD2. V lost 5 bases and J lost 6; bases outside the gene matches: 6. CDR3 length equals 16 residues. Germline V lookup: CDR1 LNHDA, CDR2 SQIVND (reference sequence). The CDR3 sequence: CASSARLAGGGNEQFF. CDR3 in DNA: TGTGCCAGTAGTGCCAGACTAGCGGGAGGGGGCAATGAGCAGTTCTTC.

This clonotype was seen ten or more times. CDR3 DNA sequence: TGCAGTGCTAGGGACAGGGGCAGTGAAGCTTTCTTT. Translating it yields CSARDRGSEAFF. The rearrangement links TRBV20-1 to TRBJ1-1; 9 nucleotides match TRBD1. The CDR3 runs 12 residues. V was pared by 3 bases and J by 7 bases, with 3 bases of the junction left unmatched. CDR1 DFQATT and CDR2 SNEGSKA come from the germline V gene (reference sequence).

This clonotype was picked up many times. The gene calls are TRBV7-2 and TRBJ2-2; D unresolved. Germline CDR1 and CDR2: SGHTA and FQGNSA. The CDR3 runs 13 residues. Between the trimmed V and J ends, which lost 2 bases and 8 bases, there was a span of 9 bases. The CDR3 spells CASSLRPGGELFF. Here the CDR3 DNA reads TGTGCCAGCAGCTTACGACCCGGGGGGGAGCTGTTTTTT.

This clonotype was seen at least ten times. CDR3 nucleotides: TGCAGTGCTAGAGATCCGGACAGGGGGTACGGAAACACCATATATTTT. Translated, it gives CSARDPDRGYGNTIYF. The chain has TRBV20-1 and TRBJ1-3; 10 bases line up with TRBD1. After removal of 0 bases from V and 4 bases from J, the junction contained 6 bases not matched to a gene. Looked up from germline, CDR1 is DFQATT and CDR2 is SNEGSKA (reference sequence). The CDR3 has 16 residues.

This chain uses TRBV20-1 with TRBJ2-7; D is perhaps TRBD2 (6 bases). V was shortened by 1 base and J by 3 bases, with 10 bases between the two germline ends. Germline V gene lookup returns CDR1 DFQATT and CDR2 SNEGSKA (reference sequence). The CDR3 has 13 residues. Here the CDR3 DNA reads TGCAGTGCTAGAGGGCGGGGTGGCTACGAGCAGTACTTC. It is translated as CSARGRGGYEQYF.

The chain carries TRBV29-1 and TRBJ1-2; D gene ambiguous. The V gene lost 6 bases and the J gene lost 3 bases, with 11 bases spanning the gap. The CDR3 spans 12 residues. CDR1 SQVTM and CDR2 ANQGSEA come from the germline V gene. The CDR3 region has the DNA TGCAGCGTCCTTAGTGCGGACTATGGCTACACCTTC. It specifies CSVLSADYGYTF.